The subject of this entry is one T cell receptor beta chain. Germline trimming cut 5 bases from V and 6 bases from J; bases unmatched to any gene: 14. Per germline, CDR1 SGHTA and CDR2 FQGNSA. CDR3 size: 17 residues. This specimen belongs to a study of blood T cell repertoires in COVID-19. Study-wide background: Material from acute and convalescent COVID-19 was sourced from the United States, Italy and Spain.

Assay used: immunoSEQ multiplex PCR; TCRdb lists only in-frame clones, some missing. Of 300,000 or so clones listed, 80% to 90% were seen once; the top ten hold around 4.2%. In terms of age and location, participants ranged from roughly 18 to 95 years and lived in approximately 24 US areas. The chain links TRBV7-2 to TRBJ2-5, with 11 bases lining up with TRBD1. This TCR was recovered from a woman in her 40s with acute COVID-19. The sample consisted of PBMCs or T cells enriched from blood (not recorded which). CDR3 sequence: CASSVSRWTGGVKTQYF. CDR3 nucleotides: TGTGCCAGCAGCGTGAGCCGGTGGACAGGGGGCGTTAAGACCCAGTACTTC.